One T cell receptor beta chain is described in this entry. The data derive from a study of PD-L1 blockade in urothelial cancer. Study background: A median of approximately 140,000 T cells was found in the blood samples.

The CDR3 has 14 residues. With 4 bases clipped from V and 0 bases from J, the junction kept 2 bases outside the gene matches. Germline CDR1 is SGHAT and CDR2 is FQNNGV. This table comes from immunoSEQ multiplex PCR, and its TCRdb copy is limited to in-frame clones, with some not included. Among around 48,000 clones listed, about 86% were seen once. Indicated time point: peripheral blood 6 weeks after treatment start. Patients yielded 1 to 8 samples each, pretreatment and on-treatment. The sample in question was PBMCs, obtained around atezolizumab (anti-PD-L1) treatment. The clonotype comes from a man aged 55 to 70 with urothelial cancer. This chain connects TRBV11-2 to TRBJ1-1; 7 nucleotides line up with TRBD1. The CDR3, as DNA: TGTGCCAGCAGCTGGGGACAGTTGAACACTGAAGCTTTCTTT. It translates to CASSWGQLNTEAFF.